This TCR beta chain was captured in a study of T cells in localized non-small cell lung cancer. Study-wide results and caveats: For the top 100 tumor clones, a median about 57 also appeared in adjacent lung.

As for this clone: Its antigen is unidentified.

Here immunoSEQ multiplex PCR was the method, and the copy in TCRdb shows in-frame clones only, minus some. The sample has about 82,000 clones; around 81% are singletons. Germline assignment: CDR1 MDHEN and CDR2 SYDVKM. This CDR3 contains 15 residues. J lost 2 bases, V lost 5 bases, and 3 bases had no gene match. This chain connects TRBV28 to TRBJ1-5; 10 positions agree with TRBD1. This receptor was obtained from a man aged 40 to 70 with stage II squamous cell lung carcinoma. Specimen: PBMCs, collected before any cancer treatment. The CDR3 spells CASSRDRGRNQPQHF. In DNA form, the CDR3 reads TGTGCCAGCAGTCGGGACAGGGGACGCAATCAGCCCCAGCATTTT.